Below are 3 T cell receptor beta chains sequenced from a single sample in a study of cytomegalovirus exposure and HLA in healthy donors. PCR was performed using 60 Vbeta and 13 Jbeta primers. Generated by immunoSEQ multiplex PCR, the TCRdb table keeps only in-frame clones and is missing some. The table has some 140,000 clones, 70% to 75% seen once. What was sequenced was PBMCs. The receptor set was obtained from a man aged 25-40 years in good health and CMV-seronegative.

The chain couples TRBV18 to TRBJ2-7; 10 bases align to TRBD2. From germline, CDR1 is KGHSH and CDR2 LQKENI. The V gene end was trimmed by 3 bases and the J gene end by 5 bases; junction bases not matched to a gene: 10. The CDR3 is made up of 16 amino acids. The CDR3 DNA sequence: TGTGCCAGCTCACCTCTTTCTAGCGGGAGTCTCAACGAGCAGTACTTC. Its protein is CASSPLSSGSLNEQYF.

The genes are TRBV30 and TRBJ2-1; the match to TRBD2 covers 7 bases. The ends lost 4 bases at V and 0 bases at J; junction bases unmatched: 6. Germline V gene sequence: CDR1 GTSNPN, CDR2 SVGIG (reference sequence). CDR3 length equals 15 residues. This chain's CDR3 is CAWTESGNSYNEQFF. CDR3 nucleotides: TGTGCCTGGACCGAAAGCGGGAACTCCTACAATGAGCAGTTCTTC.

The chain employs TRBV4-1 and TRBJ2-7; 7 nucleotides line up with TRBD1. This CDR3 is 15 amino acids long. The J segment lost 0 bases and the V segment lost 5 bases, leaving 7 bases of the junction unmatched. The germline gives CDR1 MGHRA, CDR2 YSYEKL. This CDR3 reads CASSYRGSSSYEQYF. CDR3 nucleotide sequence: TGCGCCAGCAGCTACAGGGGATCGAGCTCCTACGAGCAGTACTTC.